This T cell receptor (beta chain) was recovered during a study of identical twins. About this clonotype: What it recognizes is unknown.

The germline V gene encodes CDR1 LGHDT and CDR2 YNNKEL (reference sequence). Trimming left V 0 bases short and J 7 bases short, with 9 bases between. The CDR3 is 14 residues long. Study outcomes and limitations: Fewer insertions characterized abundant cord blood beta clonotypes, whereas memory repertoires showed none. Interpretation of the results relied on cross-sectional statistical analysis and not on following the same donors.

Everyone who donated was a healthy Caucasian. TCRdb recomputed calls from the 5' RACE reads with MiXCR, one row per CDR3 protein. The data show over 500,000 distinct CDR3 sequences, with approximately 22% seen just once and 0.91% held by the top ten. The same data also went into a second study, on T cells expressing NK-cell markers. Turning to that study: With respect to HCMV, seven of the eight sequenced donors were seropositive, and one was seronegative.

Source material: CD4+ T cells sorted from blood. This clonotype was obtained from a woman under 30 in good health. V gene TRBV3-1 combines with J gene TRBJ2-2; a weak D match, TRBD2 (5 bases). CDR3 nucleotides: TGTGCCAGCAGCCAAGAATGGGCGGGCGGGGAGCTGTTTTTT. Encoded protein: CASSQEWAGGELFF.